This T cell receptor (beta chain) was sequenced during a study of a mutant IDH1 vaccine in newly diagnosed glioma. Across the study: Patients underwent eight vaccinations, which took place in weeks 1, 3, 5, 7, 11, 15, 19 and 23. Treated patients were approximately 62% male, about 38% female, mean age around 40 years. Vaccine administration was initiated 4-6 weeks following radiotherapy alone, or with temozolomide cycles.

Noted time point: week 11, during vaccination. Vaccinated patients received 300 ug of mutant IDH1 20-mer peptide per dose, with topical imiquimod. Donors had new IDH1-mutant astrocytomas of WHO grade 3 or 4 (ATRX-lost). This clone was observed at least ten times. The antigen remains unidentified. The CDR3 has 15 amino acids. With 0 bases removed from V and 7 bases from J, the gap between germline ends came to 12 bases. CDR1 and CDR2 from the germline V gene are KGHSH and LQKENI. This table comes from immunoSEQ multiplex PCR, and its TCRdb copy is limited to in-frame clones, with some not included. Of fewer than 75,000 clones listed, around 85% are singletons.

This clonotype was obtained from a woman in her forties or fifties with glioma. The chain is built from TRBV18 and TRBJ2-2, with D perhaps matching TRBD1 (6 bases). Sequences were derived from PBMCs, sampled from a glioma patient whose treatment included an IDH1 peptide vaccine. This CDR3 reads CASSPPTGPGGELFF. The CDR3 coding sequence is TGTGCCAGCTCACCACCGACAGGACCTGGCGGGGAGCTGTTTTTT.